These 2 T cell receptor beta chains share one sample of origin, sequenced in a study of T cell responses to AZD1222 COVID-19 vaccine. Profiled with immunoSEQ multiplex PCR; TCRdb holds only in-frame clones, not every one. Among roughly 120,000 clones listed, roughly 90% were seen once. Specimen: peripheral blood, collected on day 0 of AZD1222 vaccination. The source is an adult in good health.

The chain recombines TRBV29-1 with TRBJ1-3; no clear D. V was pared by 4 bases and J by 0 bases, with 10 bases between. CDR3 length: 14 amino acids. Per germline, CDR1 SQVTM and CDR2 ANQGSEA. The CDR3 DNA reads TGCAGCGTTGGCGTCGGAAACTCTGGAAACACCATATATTTT. This codes for CSVGVGNSGNTIYF. The whole variable domain, remainder taken from reference TRBV29-1 and TRBJ1-3, is SAVISQKPSRDICQRGTSLTIQCQVDSQVTMMFWYRQQPGQSLTLIATANQGSEATYESGFVIDKFPISRPNLTFSTLTVSNMSPEDSSIYLCSVGVGNSGNTIYFGEGSWLTVV.

On this clone itself: One junction end does not reproduce the germline sequence, and a read error may be involved. DNA for the CDR3: TGTGCCAGCAGCTTGGGCCTCCGGGAGGTTTTT. Translated, it gives CASSLGLREVF. The chain recombines TRBV5-4 with TRBJ1-4; D gene ambiguous. CDR1 and CDR2 (germline): SGHNT, YYREEE (reference sequence). This CDR3 region has 11 residues.